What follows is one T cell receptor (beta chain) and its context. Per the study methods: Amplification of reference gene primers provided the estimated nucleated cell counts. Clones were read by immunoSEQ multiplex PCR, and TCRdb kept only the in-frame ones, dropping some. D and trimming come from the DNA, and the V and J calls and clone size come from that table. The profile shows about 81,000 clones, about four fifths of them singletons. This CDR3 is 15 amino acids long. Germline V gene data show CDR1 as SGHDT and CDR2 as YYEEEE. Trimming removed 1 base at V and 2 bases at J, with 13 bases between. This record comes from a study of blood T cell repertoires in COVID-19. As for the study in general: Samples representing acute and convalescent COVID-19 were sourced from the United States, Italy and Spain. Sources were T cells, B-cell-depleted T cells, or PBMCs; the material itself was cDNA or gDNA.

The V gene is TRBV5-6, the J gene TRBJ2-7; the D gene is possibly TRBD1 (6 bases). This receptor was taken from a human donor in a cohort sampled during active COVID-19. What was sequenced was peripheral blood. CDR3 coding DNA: TGTGCCAGCAGCTTGCCAAGGGGACAAGCCTACGAGCAGTACTTC. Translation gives CASSLPRGQAYEQYF. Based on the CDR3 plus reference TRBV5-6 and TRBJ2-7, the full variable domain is DAGVTQSPTHLIKTRGQQVTLRCSPKSGHDTVSWYQQALGQGPQFIFQYYEEEERQRGNFPDRFSGHQFPNYSSELNVNALLLGDSALYLCASSLPRGQAYEQYFGPGTRLTVT.